The rows below give T cell receptor beta chains drawn from one sample of a study of blood T cells in healthy people across ages. TCRdb independently ran MiXCR on the 5' RACE reads; one entry per CDR3 protein. The table has about 570,000 distinct CDR3 sequences, approximately 27% seen once; the top ten hold roughly 18%. Source material: blood. Source of these receptors: a woman between 65 and 79 years old in good health. CDR3s include the opening cysteine and the closing phenylalanine or tryptophan. The D gene is left open where the match is weak. The size of a clone is reported for some rows only, either as once, few or many, or as a class for expanded clones.

DNA: TGTGCCAGCAGTCCGGGACTTCCATCAGAGACCCAGTACTTC; CDR3: CASSPGLPSETQYF; J: TRBJ2-5; size: few; D: NA; V: TRBV12-3/TRBV12-4
DNA: TGCGCCAGCAGCTCTGGACTAGCTGCTGGCTCCTACAATGAGCAGTTCTTC; CDR3: CASSSGLAAGSYNEQFF; J: TRBJ2-1; size: few; D: TRBD2; V: TRBV5-1
DNA: TGTGCCAGCAGTTACAAGGCAGGCGAGACCCAGTACTTC; CDR3: CASSYKAGETQYF; J: TRBJ2-5; size: few; D: NA; V: TRBV6-5
DNA: TGTGCCAGCAGCCGACTAGCCGTCGGGATCGGGGAGCTGTTTTTT; CDR3: CASSRLAVGIGELFF; J: TRBJ2-2; size: NA; D: TRBD2; V: TRBV4-2
DNA: TGTGCCACCAGCAGAGATTTATGGGACAGGGAGAATGAAGCTTTCTTT; CDR3: CATSRDLWDRENEAFF; J: TRBJ1-1; size: NA; D: TRBD1; V: TRBV15
DNA: TGCAGTGCTAATTGGCAGGGGGCAAGGGAGCAGTACTTC; CDR3: CSANWQGAREQYF; J: TRBJ2-7; size: NA; D: TRBD1; V: TRBV20-1
DNA: TGTGCCAGCCGTTTCATTGGTCTCAATCAGCCCCAGCATTTT; CDR3: CASRFIGLNQPQHF; J: TRBJ1-5; size: few; D: NA; V: TRBV27
DNA: TGTGCCAGCAGCTTCACTTCACGGAGCGGGGGGTCAACCTACGAGCAGTACTTC; CDR3: CASSFTSRSGGSTYEQYF; J: TRBJ2-7; size: NA; D: TRBD2; V: TRBV7-8
DNA: TGTGCCAGCAGCCCGCGAGGGCATACAACTAATGAAAAACTGTTTTTT; CDR3: CASSPRGHTTNEKLFF; J: TRBJ1-4; size: once; D: NA; V: TRBV7-9
DNA: TGCAGTGCGGGGGGACAGGGAAATGAAAAACTGTTTTTT; CDR3: CSAGGQGNEKLFF; J: TRBJ1-4; size: few; D: TRBD1; V: TRBV20-1
DNA: TGTGCCAGCAGCTTGGGCGGGGGCCGCCAAGAGCAGTTCTTC; CDR3: CASSLGGGRQEQFF; J: TRBJ2-1; size: few; D: NA; V: TRBV7-3
DNA: TGCAGTGCTCCCAAAGGGCGGGGGGGCCAGGGAGAGACCCAGTACTTC; CDR3: CSAPKGRGGQGETQYF; J: TRBJ2-5; size: NA; D: TRBD2; V: TRBV20-1
DNA: TGCGCCAGCAGCCCCGTCCCGGGACAGGGTTCTGGAAACACCATATATTTT; CDR3: CASSPVPGQGSGNTIYF; J: TRBJ1-3; size: NA; D: TRBD1; V: TRBV5-1
DNA: TGCGCCAGCAGCGAATGGGGACTCCAAGAGACCCAGTACTTC; CDR3: CASSEWGLQETQYF; J: TRBJ2-5; size: many; D: NA; V: TRBV5-1
DNA: TGCAGCGTTGAAGGGGTGACAGGGGAGAATGAAAAACTGTTTTTT; CDR3: CSVEGVTGENEKLFF; J: TRBJ1-4; size: NA; D: TRBD1; V: TRBV29-1
DNA: TGTGCCATCAGTGTGGGGGATCTCGCGCAGTACTTC; CDR3: CAISVGDLAQYF; J: TRBJ2-7; size: NA; D: NA; V: TRBV10-3
DNA: TGTGCCACCAGTTCAACAGGGGGAGGAAACATTCAGTACTTC; CDR3: CATSSTGGGNIQYF; J: TRBJ2-4; size: NA; D: TRBD1; V: TRBV24-1
DNA: TGTGCCAGCAGCCAAAGTTTGGCATCCGACCAAGAGACCCAGTACTTC; CDR3: CASSQSLASDQETQYF; J: TRBJ2-5; size: many; D: NA; V: TRBV4-2
DNA: TGTGCCTGGAGCGAGGGGGCAGAGACCCAGTACTTC; CDR3: CAWSEGAETQYF; J: TRBJ2-5; size: NA; D: TRBD1; V: TRBV30
DNA: TGTGCTACAGGGAGGGGGACCCAAGAGACCCAGTACTTC; CDR3: CATGRGTQETQYF; J: TRBJ2-5; size: NA; D: NA; V: TRBV7-2
DNA: TGCGCCAGCAGCCAAGAACTCGGGGCTGGGGCCAACGTCCTGACTTTC; CDR3: CASSQELGAGANVLTF; J: TRBJ2-6; size: few; D: NA; V: TRBV4-3
DNA: TGTGCCAGCAGCTTACCTACGCAGGGGACATTGACTTTC; CDR3: CASSLPTQGTLTF; J: TRBJ1-2; size: NA; D: NA; V: TRBV7-9
DNA: TGTGCCAGCAGCAAAAGCGTGTTTCAGAGAAGCACAGATACGCAGTATTTT; CDR3: CASSKSVFQRSTDTQYF; J: TRBJ2-3; size: NA; D: NA; V: TRBV14
DNA: TGCAGTGCTAGAGATAAGTCGGGGGCTGGGGAGACCCAGTACTTC; CDR3: CSARDKSGAGETQYF; J: TRBJ2-5; size: few; D: NA; V: TRBV20-1
DNA: TGTGCCAGCAGTCAATTCCGGGACAACGAGCAGTACTTC; CDR3: CASSQFRDNEQYF; J: TRBJ2-7; size: few; D: NA; V: TRBV27
DNA: TGTGCCATCAGTGAAGCCGAGGGAGGAGCAGATGGCTACACCTTC; CDR3: CAISEAEGGADGYTF; J: TRBJ1-2; size: few; D: NA; V: TRBV10-3
DNA: TGCAGTGCTACGGGACAGCCTAATGAAAAACTGTTTTTT; CDR3: CSATGQPNEKLFF; J: TRBJ1-4; size: few; D: TRBD1; V: TRBV20-1
DNA: TGTGCCACCAGCAGAGTGGAGGGCGCTAATCAGCCCCAGCATTTT; CDR3: CATSRVEGANQPQHF; J: TRBJ1-5; size: NA; D: NA; V: TRBV15
DNA: TGCAGCGTTGAAGACACAGGGGGCTCCCCTGAAGCTTCCTTT; CDR3: CSVEDTGGSPEASF; J: TRBJ1-1; size: NA; D: TRBD1; V: TRBV29-1
DNA: TGTGCCATCAGTGAGTCGCAGCTGATCACTGAAGCTTTCTTT; CDR3: CAISESQLITEAFF; J: TRBJ1-1; size: few; D: NA; V: TRBV10-3
DNA: TGCGCCAGCAGCCTTTCTTTAGCCTACGAGCAGTACTTC; CDR3: CASSLSLAYEQYF; J: TRBJ2-7; size: few; D: NA; V: TRBV5-1
DNA: TGTGCCAGCAGTGCCGGGGGGTATCAAAACACTGAAGCTTTCTTT; CDR3: CASSAGGYQNTEAFF; J: TRBJ1-1; size: few; D: NA; V: TRBV12-3/TRBV12-4
DNA: TGTGCCAGCAGCCAAGGGCCAGGGGATGAAAAACTGTTTTTT; CDR3: CASSQGPGDEKLFF; J: TRBJ1-4; size: many; D: NA; V: TRBV4-2
DNA: TGCGCCAGCAGCTCCGGACAGGGGGCTTGGGAGACCCAGTACTTC; CDR3: CASSSGQGAWETQYF; J: TRBJ2-5; size: few; D: TRBD1; V: TRBV5-1
DNA: TGTGCCAGCAGCCAATTGCTGCCTGACAGCTATGGCTACACCTTC; CDR3: CASSQLLPDSYGYTF; J: TRBJ1-2; size: few; D: NA; V: TRBV3-1
DNA: TGCAGCGTTGTCCCGGGATATTCACCCCTCCACTTT; CDR3: CSVVPGYSPLHF; J: TRBJ1-6; size: many; D: NA; V: TRBV29-1
DNA: TGTGCCAGCAGCCAAGGAAGGGCTGAGCGATTCTTC; CDR3: CASSQGRAERFF; J: TRBJ2-1; size: NA; D: NA; V: TRBV3-1
DNA: TGCAGTGCTAGAGTTAGGGGGGCGTGGGGAAACACCATATATTTT; CDR3: CSARVRGAWGNTIYF; J: TRBJ1-3; size: NA; D: NA; V: TRBV20-1
DNA: TGCAGTGTTGAAGGGGTTCCGACCCAGTACTTC; CDR3: CSVEGVPTQYF; J: TRBJ2-5; size: few; D: NA; V: TRBV29-1
DNA: TGTGCCAGCAGCTTAGTGGACAGGGTGATGCGGTACGAGCAGTACTTC; CDR3: CASSLVDRVMRYEQYF; J: TRBJ2-7; size: NA; D: TRBD1; V: TRBV7-8
DNA: TGTGCCAGCAGTTTAAGCCAGGGACTAGCACGGCAAACGCAGTATTTT; CDR3: CASSLSQGLARQTQYF; J: TRBJ2-3; size: few; D: TRBD2; V: TRBV27
DNA: TGTGCCAGCAGCCAACTAGCGGGGCTCACAGATACGCAGTATTTT; CDR3: CASSQLAGLTDTQYF; J: TRBJ2-3; size: NA; D: TRBD2; V: TRBV7-7
DNA: TGTGCCAGCAGTGAAACAGCGCTAACTGAAGCTTTCTTT; CDR3: CASSETALTEAFF; J: TRBJ1-1; size: NA; D: NA; V: TRBV6-1
DNA: TGCAGTGCTAGAGTTGCGACGCAGGGCTATTCACCCCTCCACTTT; CDR3: CSARVATQGYSPLHF; J: TRBJ1-6; size: NA; D: NA; V: TRBV20-1
DNA: TGCAGTGCTAGTCCGGACAGGGGATCGAACACCGGGGAGCTGTTTTTT; CDR3: CSASPDRGSNTGELFF; J: TRBJ2-2; size: few; D: TRBD1; V: TRBV20-1
DNA: TGTGCCAGTAGATCCGGGCCCTCTGGGGCCAACGTCCTGACTTTC; CDR3: CASRSGPSGANVLTF; J: TRBJ2-6; size: NA; D: NA; V: TRBV19
DNA: TGCAGTGCTAGAGAGGCCCCTGTCGCGCCTAACAATGAGCAGTTCTTC; CDR3: CSAREAPVAPNNEQFF; J: TRBJ2-1; size: NA; D: NA; V: TRBV20-1
DNA: TGCAGTGCTTCGACACTAGCGGGGAACGGCGGTGAGCAGTTCTTC; CDR3: CSASTLAGNGGEQFF; J: TRBJ2-1; size: few; D: TRBD2; V: TRBV20-1
DNA: TGTGCTAGTGGTTTAGGTACCTACGAGCAGTACTTC; CDR3: CASGLGTYEQYF; J: TRBJ2-7; size: NA; D: NA; V: TRBV12-5
DNA: TGTGCCAGCAGCCAAGAAGGGGCGGGGCGGTCCTACAATGAGCAGTTCTTC; CDR3: CASSQEGAGRSYNEQFF; J: TRBJ2-1; size: NA; D: NA; V: TRBV3-1
DNA: TGTGCCATCAGACCCTACCTCGGAGATCCTTCTTCACCCCTCCACTTT; CDR3: CAIRPYLGDPSSPLHF; J: TRBJ1-6; size: NA; D: NA; V: TRBV10-3